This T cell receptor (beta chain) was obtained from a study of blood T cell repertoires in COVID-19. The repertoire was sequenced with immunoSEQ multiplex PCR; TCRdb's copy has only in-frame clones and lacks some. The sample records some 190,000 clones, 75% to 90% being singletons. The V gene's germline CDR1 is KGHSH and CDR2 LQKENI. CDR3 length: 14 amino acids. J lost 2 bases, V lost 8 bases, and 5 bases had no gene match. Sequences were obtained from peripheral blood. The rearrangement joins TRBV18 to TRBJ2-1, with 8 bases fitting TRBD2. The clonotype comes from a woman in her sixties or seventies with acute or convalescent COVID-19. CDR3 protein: CASPPGLAYNEQFF. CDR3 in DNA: TGTGCCAGCCCTCCGGGACTAGCCTACAATGAGCAGTTCTTC.